These 27 T cell receptor beta chains were sequenced from one sample in a study of shared clonotypes between healthy human individuals. The table came from immunoSEQ multiplex PCR; TCRdb's copy has only in-frame clones and leaves some out. The top ten hold roughly 13% of the sample, which has more than 450,000 clones, 75% to 85% seen once. Sequenced sample: PBMCs. Every receptor here comes from a woman between 35 and 50 years old in good health. Some clones in this sample may be carry-over from other donors' samples.

The rearrangement uses TRBV21-1 and TRBJ2-1; the table's TRBD2 call for D was not verified on the DNA. TRBV21-1 is given as a pseudogene. The CDR3 spans 17 residues. CDR3 DNA: TGTGCCAGCAGCAAAGAAGCAACTGCTGATCCCTACAATGAGCAGTTCTTC. Its protein is CASSKEATADPYNEQFF.

Details on this clone: The identical CDR3 is also encoded by other nucleotide sequences in the sample. This chain connects TRBV5-1 to TRBJ1-2, with 7 positions matching TRBD1. The V gene end was trimmed by 7 bases and the J gene end by 2 bases; junction bases not matched to a gene: 11. The CDR3 runs 15 residues. Germline CDR1 and CDR2: SGHRS and YFSETQ. The DNA of the CDR3 is TGCGCCAGCTCGGCAGGGGGTAGCGCCAACTATGGCTACACCTTC. Amino acid sequence: CASSAGGSANYGYTF. The variable domain in full, with the rest retrieved from reference TRBV5-1 and TRBJ1-2, is KAGVTQTPRYLIKTRGQQVTLSCSPISGHRSVSWYQQTPGQGLQFLFEYFSETQRNKGNFPGRFSGRQFSNSRSEMNVSTLELGDSALYLCASSAGGSANYGYTFGSGTRLTVV.

This sequence joins TRBV18 and TRBJ2-5, with 7 positions matching TRBD2. Losses at the gene ends were 3 bases for V and 5 bases for J; bases not matched to a gene: 3. The CDR3 sequence is 13 residues long. The germline CDR1 and CDR2 sequences are KGHSH and LQKENI. CDR3 nucleotides: TGTGCCAGCTCACCTACCGGGAGGGAGACCCAGTACTTC. Translating gives CASSPTGRETQYF.

This chain links TRBV18 with TRBJ2-1; 14 bases fit TRBD2. In germline, CDR1 is KGHSH, CDR2 LQKENI. The CDR3 extends over 16 amino acids. V lost 5 bases and J lost 8; bases outside the gene matches: 8. The CDR3, as DNA: TGTGCCAGCTCAACCCGCCAGGGACTAGCGGGAGATGAGCAGTTCTTC. Its translation: CASSTRQGLAGDEQFF.

J is TRBJ2-4 and V is TRBV7-8; tentative D call: TRBD1 (6 bases). The CDR3 consists of 16 residues. Germline CDR1 is SGHVS and CDR2 is FQNEAQ. The germline V and J ends were trimmed by 5 bases and 0 bases, with 14 bases remaining between them. CDR3 in amino acids: CASSPHRVLAKNIQYF. The CDR3 coding sequence is TGTGCCAGCAGCCCCCACAGGGTTTTAGCCAAAAACATTCAGTACTTC.

V usage is TRBV30 and J usage is TRBJ1-2; 7 positions agree with TRBD1. V lost 8 bases to trimming and J lost 8 bases; unmatched junction nucleotides: 8. CDR3 length: 11 amino acids. Germline V gene sequence: CDR1 GTSNPN, CDR2 SVGIG (reference sequence). The CDR3 region is CATRQGGGYTF. CDR3 nucleotides: TGTGCCACACGACAGGGCGGCGGCTACACCTTC.

This clone was seen a handful of times. The chain is built from TRBV21-1 and TRBJ1-1; the table's D call TRBD1 went unverified against the DNA. TRBV21-1 constitutes a pseudogene. This CDR3 contains 17 residues. CDR3 in amino acids: CASSKVLRQGMDTEAFF. Here the CDR3 DNA reads TGTGCCAGCAGCAAAGTGTTACGACAGGGGATGGACACTGAAGCTTTCTTT.

This clone was detected only a few times. The chain is built from TRBV6-1 and TRBJ1-5, with TRBD1 as a possible D gene (5 bases). CDR3 length: 15 residues. From germline, CDR1 is MNHNS and CDR2 SASEGT. The germline V and J ends were trimmed by 1 base and 4 bases, with 11 bases remaining between them. In nucleotides, the CDR3 is TGTGCCAGCAGTGAAGGTCCAGGGCAAAATCAGCCCCAGCATTTT. It codes for CASSEGPGQNQPQHF.

The V gene is TRBV4-2, the J gene TRBJ2-1, with TRBD2 matching 9 bases. With V trimmed by 0 bases and J by 7 bases, 7 bases remained unmatched. Germline CDR1 LGHNA, CDR2 YNFKEQ. The CDR3 spans 16 residues. The chain's CDR3 is CASSQDTREGRNEQFF. The CDR3 DNA sequence: TGTGCCAGCAGCCAAGATACGCGGGAGGGGCGAAATGAGCAGTTCTTC.

This clone appeared a single time. V is TRBV11-1 and J is TRBJ2-7; D gene uncertain. V lost 3 bases to trimming and J lost 4 bases, with 10 bases between them. Germline lookup yields CDR1 SGHAT and CDR2 FQDESV (reference sequence). This CDR3 comprises 13 residues. CDR3 coding DNA: TGTGCCAGCAGCTTCCGCGGCGGTTACGAGCAGTACTTC. Residues: CASSFRGGYEQYF.

The J gene is TRBJ2-1, the V gene TRBV30, with 11 bases that match TRBD2. The CDR3 totals 17 residues. With 1 base clipped from V and 9 bases from J, the junction kept 14 bases outside the gene matches. CDR1 and CDR2 (germline): GTSNPN, SVGIG (reference sequence). The CDR3 loop is CAWSATLAGDLLGEQFF. In nucleotides, the CDR3 is TGTGCCTGGAGTGCCACACTAGCGGGAGATCTTCTGGGTGAGCAGTTCTTC.

V is TRBV6-1 and J is TRBJ2-2; 8 bases agree with TRBD2. The CDR3 has 19 residues. The V segment lost 2 bases and the J segment 0 bases; nucleotides outside the gene matches: 11. CDR1 and CDR2 (germline): MNHNS, SASEGT. The CDR3 sequence: CASSERAGGILANTGELFF. In DNA, the CDR3 is TGTGCCAGCAGTGAACGTGCGGGAGGCATCCTCGCGAACACCGGGGAGCTGTTTTTT.

This clone was found many times. V and J are TRBV27 and TRBJ2-5; 11 positions match TRBD1. Trimming removed 6 bases from V and 5 bases from J; junction bases left unmatched: 8. The length of the CDR3 is 15 residues. Germline CDR1 and CDR2: MNHEY and SMNVEV (reference sequence). For the CDR3, the DNA is TGTGCCAGCAGAAGGACAGGGGGCGCCTGGGAGACCCAGTACTTC. This encodes CASRRTGGAWETQYF.

The chain combines TRBV7-9 with TRBJ2-1; 8 nucleotides align to TRBD2. Germline V gene sequence: CDR1 SEHNR, CDR2 FQNEAQ (reference sequence). There are 15 residues in the CDR3. With V trimmed by 3 bases and J by 9 bases, 10 bases remained unmatched. DNA for the CDR3: TGTGCCAGCAGCTTTCGAGCGGGGGCTCTAGGTGAGCAGTTCTTC. This translates into CASSFRAGALGEQFF.

Turning to this clone: Additional DNA sequences in this sample encode the identical CDR3. The chain links TRBV6-1 to TRBJ2-3; 11 bases map to TRBD2. The CDR3 has 14 amino acids. Germline V gene lookup returns CDR1 MNHNS and CDR2 SASEGT. With V trimmed by 2 bases and J by 5 bases, 0 bases remained unmatched. The CDR3 region is CASSETSGRDTQYF. For the CDR3, the DNA is TGTGCCAGCAGTGAAACTAGCGGGAGAGATACGCAGTATTTT.

The chain carries TRBV2 and TRBJ2-2; TRBD2 matches at 10 bases. Looked up from germline, CDR1 is SNHLY and CDR2 is FYNNEI. Unmatched junction bases numbered 6, after V lost 9 bases and J lost 2 bases. This CDR3 contains 15 residues. The CDR3 sequence: CASKLAGVNTGELFF. Written as DNA, the CDR3 is TGTGCCAGTAAGCTAGCGGGAGTAAACACCGGGGAGCTGTTTTTT.

The J gene is TRBJ2-1, the V gene TRBV18; 9 bases match TRBD1. CDR1 and CDR2 (germline): KGHSH, LQKENI. This CDR3 region has 16 residues. Unmatched junction bases numbered 3, after V lost 3 bases and J lost 0 bases. The CDR3, as DNA: TGTGCCAGCTCACCGGGACAGGGCCGCTCCTACAATGAGCAGTTCTTC. Its protein product is CASSPGQGRSYNEQFF.

CDR3 DNA: TGTGCCAGCAGTTATTACAGGATCCAGTTCTTC. It is translated as CASSYYRIQFF. This chain connects TRBV6-5 to TRBJ2-1; D is perhaps TRBD1 (5 bases). Germline assignment: CDR1 MNHEY and CDR2 SVGAGI. Trimming took 3 bases from V and 13 from J, leaving 10 bases between them. The CDR3 spans 11 residues.

The gene calls are TRBV10-2 and TRBJ2-4, with D tentatively TRBD2 (5 bases). V was cut by 4 bases and J by 1 base, with 8 bases left in between. The CDR3 totals 14 residues. Germline assignment: CDR1 WSHSY and CDR2 SAAADI. CDR3: CASSGGKAKNIQYF. CDR3 in DNA: TGCGCCAGCAGTGGAGGGAAGGCCAAAAACATTCAGTACTTC.

The genes are TRBV19 and TRBJ1-2, with D uncertain. CDR3 length equals 15 residues. Trimming shortened V by 3 bases and J by 0 bases, and 11 bases separated the two germline ends. Germline V CDR1 and CDR2: LNHDA, SQIVND (reference sequence). CDR3 bases: TGTGCCAGTAGTATGAGACGGACTCCTAACTATGGCTACACCTTC. Translating it yields CASSMRRTPNYGYTF.

This rearrangement joins TRBV7-3 to TRBJ2-5, with 8 positions matching TRBD1. The junction had 7 bases not matched to a gene; V was cut back by 5 bases and J by 5 bases. The length of the CDR3 is 14 residues. The germline gives CDR1 SGHTA, CDR2 FQGTGA. CDR3 in DNA: TGTGCCAGCAGCCCCCAGGGGGCGGTGGAGACCCAGTACTTC. It specifies CASSPQGAVETQYF.

The chain carries TRBV5-1 and TRBJ2-7, with D possibly being TRBD1 (5 bases). This CDR3 is 15 amino acids long. V lost 5 bases to trimming and J lost 5 bases, with 20 bases between them. Germline CDR1 reads SGHRS; CDR2 reads YFSETQ. The DNA for the CDR3 is TGCGCCAGCAGTTTCCCCGGCGGCAGGGCCCACGAGCAGTACTTC. Translating it yields CASSFPGGRAHEQYF.

This chain links TRBV5-6 with TRBJ2-3, with 8 bases lining up with TRBD1. Germline trimming cut 0 bases from V and 6 bases from J; bases unmatched to any gene: 6. The germline V gene encodes CDR1 SGHDT and CDR2 YYEEEE. The CDR3 sequence is 15 residues long. CDR3 sequence (DNA): TGTGCCAGCAGCTTGGATACAGGGGGAACGGATACGCAGTATTTT. Translating it yields CASSLDTGGTDTQYF.

CDR3 sequence (DNA): TGTGCCAGCAGCGTCGGGTCAGATACGCAGTATTTT. This translates into CASSVGSDTQYF. The chain joins TRBV9 to TRBJ2-3, with D unresolved. CDR3 length: 12 residues. The V gene's germline CDR1 is SGDLS and CDR2 YYNGEE. V was trimmed by 2 bases and J by 4 bases, leaving 5 bases between them.

This chain joins TRBV28 and TRBJ2-7, with 9 bases aligning to TRBD1. Germline V gene sequence: CDR1 MDHEN, CDR2 SYDVKM. Trimming cost V 6 bases and J 3 bases; bases outside gene matches: 6. The CDR3 is made up of 14 amino acids. DNA of the CDR3: TGTGCCAGCAGCGCGCCGGGACAGGGCTACGAGCAGTACTTC. This translates into CASSAPGQGYEQYF. Full variable domain (remainder filled in from reference TRBV28 and TRBJ2-7): DVKVTQSSRYLVKRTGEKVFLECVQDMDHENMFWYRQDPGLGLRLIYFSYDVKMKEKGDIPEGYSVSREKKERFSLILESASTNQTSMYLCASSAPGQGYEQYFGPGTRLTVT.

The chain recombines TRBV4-3 with TRBJ1-4; the match to TRBD1 covers 7 bases. CDR1 and CDR2 from the germline V gene are LGHNA and YSLEER. This CDR3 has 22 amino acids. Trimming at V came to 0 bases and at J to 7 bases, leaving 26 bases not matched to a gene. In DNA form, the CDR3 reads TGCGCCAGCAGCCAAGATCGTCTTAGGCTACCGGGACACCAAAAGGGGGCTGAAAAACTGTTTTTT. It specifies CASSQDRLRLPGHQKGAEKLFF.

Details on this clone: With only one base between it and a far larger clone, this is likely a read error. Other DNA sequences within the sample encode an identical CDR3. The V call is TRBV11-2, the J call TRBJ1-2; 7 nucleotides match TRBD1. The CDR3 has 13 amino acids. Germline V gives CDR1 SGHAT, CDR2 FQNNGV. CDR3 protein: CASSPTGNYGYTF. DNA of the CDR3: TGTGCCAGCAGCCCGACAGGGAACTATGGCTACACCTTT.